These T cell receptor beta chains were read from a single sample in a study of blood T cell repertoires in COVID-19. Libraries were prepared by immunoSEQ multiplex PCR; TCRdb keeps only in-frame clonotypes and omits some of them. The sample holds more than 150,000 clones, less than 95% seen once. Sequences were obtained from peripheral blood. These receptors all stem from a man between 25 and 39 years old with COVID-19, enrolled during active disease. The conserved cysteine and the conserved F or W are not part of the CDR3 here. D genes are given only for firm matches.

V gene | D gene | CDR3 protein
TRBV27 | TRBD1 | ASSLRQGNEKLF
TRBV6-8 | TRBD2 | ASSPGREHQETQY
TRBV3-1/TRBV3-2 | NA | ASSQYAETQY
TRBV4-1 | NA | ASSQEVQGGYEQY
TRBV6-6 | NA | ASTREVAGEKLF
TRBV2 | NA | ASRAGQTQY
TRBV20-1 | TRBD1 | SASPGQGRVPQH
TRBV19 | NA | ASSISQSNQPQH
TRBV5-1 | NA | ASSHTRGGSSGNTIY
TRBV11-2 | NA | ASSLDAGPSYEQY
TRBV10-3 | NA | AISYERLPFYGYT
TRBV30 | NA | AWSVGVGNQPQH
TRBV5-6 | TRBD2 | ASSPGRVDEQF
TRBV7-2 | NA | ASSFFRGGADGELF
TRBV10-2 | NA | ASSESRGVWNEQY
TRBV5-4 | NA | ASSTLDRKPNEKLF
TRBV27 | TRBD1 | ASSPAQGARGNTIY
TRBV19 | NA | ASSEGWRGRDTQY
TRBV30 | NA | AWSEGAPPLH
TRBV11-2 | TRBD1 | ASSPGTGNTEAF
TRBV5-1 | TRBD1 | ASSDRTGHYGYT
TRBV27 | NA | ASSLAGENTEAF
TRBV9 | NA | ASSVARNYGYT
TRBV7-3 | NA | ASSLRGQNTEAF
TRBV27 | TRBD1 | ASSLWGARTGGAFDYGYT
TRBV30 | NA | AWGRGPGANVLT
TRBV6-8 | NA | ASSWGRAHNYGYT
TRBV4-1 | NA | ASSQVRGYEQY